The 10 T cell receptor beta chains listed next were all sequenced from one sample in a study of T cells in tuberculosis (dated by TCRdb to between 2018 and 2020). The receptor library was made with the immunoSEQ multiplex PCR assay. This is the immuneACCESS table as TCRdb keeps it, with only in-frame sequences that have V and J called. A part of the clones is gone; compared with another copy, unresolved V genes explain less than half, and the rest is unexplained. In all, the sample holds about 23,000 clones, and approximately 97% of those were seen once. 6.2% of the sample rests with the top ten. Source material: PBMCs. These receptor sequences come from a donor aged 10 to 29 with latent tuberculosis or without tuberculosis infection.

This chain links TRBV25-1 with TRBJ1-2; unclear D gene. Per germline, CDR1 MGHDK and CDR2 SYGVNS. V lost 4 bases, J lost 5 bases, and 5 bases lay in between. This CDR3 is built from 11 residues. The CDR3 DNA is TGTGCCAGCAGTGGCGGGTATGGCTACACCTTC. It translates to CASSGGYGYTF.

The V and J genes are TRBV5-6 and TRBJ2-3; D gene unclear. Germline V CDR1 and CDR2: SGHDT, YYEEEE. With 4 bases removed from V and 4 bases from J, the gap between germline ends came to 10 bases. The CDR3 consists of 13 residues. This chain's CDR3 is CASSGQVADTQYF. As DNA, the CDR3 is TGTGCCAGCAGCGGGCAAGTGGCAGATACGCAGTATTTT.

The gene calls are TRBV7-9 and TRBJ1-6; 7 bases align to TRBD1. V was pared by 3 bases and J by 0 bases, with 2 bases of the junction left unmatched. The CDR3 totals 16 residues. Germline V lookup: CDR1 SEHNR, CDR2 FQNEAQ (reference sequence). The chain's CDR3 is CASSLGQSSYNSPLHF. CDR3 nucleotide sequence: TGTGCCAGCAGCTTGGGACAGTCCTCCTATAATTCACCCCTCCACTTT. Full variable domain (outside the CDR3, taken from reference TRBV7-9 and TRBJ1-6): DTGVSQNPRHKITKRGQNVTFRCDPISEHNRLYWYRQTLGQGPEFLTYFQNEAQLEKSRLLSDRFSAERPKGSFSTLEIQRTEQGDSAMYLCASSLGQSSYNSPLHFGNGTRLTVT.

This chain uses TRBV30 with TRBJ2-1, with TRBD2 matching over 10 bases. CDR1 is GTSNPN, CDR2 SVGIG, per germline (reference sequence). After removal of 0 bases from V and 7 bases from J, the junction contained 6 bases not matched to a gene. The CDR3 runs 15 residues. The CDR3 sequence: CAWSVGSGGANEQFF. The CDR3 bases are TGTGCCTGGAGTGTTGGAAGCGGGGGGGCAAATGAGCAGTTCTTC.

The V call is TRBV4-3, the J call TRBJ1-1; D not certain. Trimming pared 2 bases from V and 3 bases from J, leaving 16 bases between. CDR1 is LGHNA, CDR2 YSLEER, per germline. The CDR3 consists of 16 residues. The CDR3 DNA reads TGCGCCAGCAGCCAAACCCCCGAGAGGGTCGACACTGAAGCTTTCTTT. Translating gives CASSQTPERVDTEAFF.

The chain couples TRBV2 to TRBJ2-3, with 9 bases lining up with TRBD2. In germline, CDR1 is SNHLY, CDR2 FYNNEI. J lost 3 bases, V lost 7 bases, and 8 bases had no gene match. This CDR3 spans 15 amino acids. This chain's CDR3 is CASILAGYQTDTQYF. The CDR3, as DNA: TGTGCCAGCATCCTAGCGGGATATCAAACAGATACGCAGTATTTT. Drawing the rest from reference TRBV2 and TRBJ2-3, the complete variable domain is EPEVTQTPSHQVTQMGQEVILRCVPISNHLYFYWYRQILGQKVEFLVSFYNNEISEKSEIFDDQFSVERPDGSNFTLKIRSTKLEDSAMYFCASILAGYQTDTQYFGPGTRLTVL.

This chain links TRBV29-1 with TRBJ2-7; TRBD1 aligns across 7 bases. This CDR3 has 15 amino acids. CDR1 SQVTM and CDR2 ANQGSEA come from the germline V gene. V shed 0 bases and J 2 bases; nucleotides not matched to a gene: 7. This CDR3 is CSVEDGKRGPYEQYF. In DNA, the CDR3 is TGCAGCGTTGAAGATGGAAAGAGGGGGCCCTACGAGCAGTACTTC.

The chain links TRBV6-6 to TRBJ2-3; TRBD1 agrees at 7 bases. The CDR3 contains 15 residues. Germline CDR1 and CDR2: MNHNY and SVGAGI (reference sequence). V lost 7 bases, J lost 10 bases, and 17 bases stayed unmatched. Here the CDR3 reads CASTKIRDSTAAQYF. CDR3 sequence (DNA): TGTGCCAGCACCAAAATTAGGGACAGCACAGCTGCGCAGTATTTT.

J is TRBJ1-1 and V is TRBV6-5; no firm D call. The length of the CDR3 is 14 residues. Trimming removed 5 bases from V and 1 base from J, with 11 bases in between. The V gene's germline CDR1 is MNHEY and CDR2 SVGAGI. The CDR3 reads CASSRTVKNTEAFF. For the CDR3, the DNA is TGTGCCAGCAGTCGGACTGTCAAGAACACTGAAGCTTTCTTT.

The rearrangement links TRBV27 to TRBJ1-4; D gene ambiguous. Between the trimmed V and J ends, which lost 6 bases and 4 bases, there was a span of 9 bases. Looked up from germline, CDR1 is MNHEY and CDR2 is SMNVEV (reference sequence). This CDR3 comprises 13 residues. The CDR3 here is CASRIGFNEKLFF. Here the CDR3 DNA reads TGTGCCAGCAGGATCGGGTTTAATGAAAAACTGTTTTTT. The full variable domain, rest sourced from reference TRBV27 and TRBJ1-4, is EAQVTQNPRYLITVTGKKLTVTCSQNMNHEYMSWYRQDPGLGLRQIYYSMNVEVTDKGDVPEGYKVSRKEKRNFPLILESPSPNQTSLYFCASRIGFNEKLFFGSGTQLSVL.